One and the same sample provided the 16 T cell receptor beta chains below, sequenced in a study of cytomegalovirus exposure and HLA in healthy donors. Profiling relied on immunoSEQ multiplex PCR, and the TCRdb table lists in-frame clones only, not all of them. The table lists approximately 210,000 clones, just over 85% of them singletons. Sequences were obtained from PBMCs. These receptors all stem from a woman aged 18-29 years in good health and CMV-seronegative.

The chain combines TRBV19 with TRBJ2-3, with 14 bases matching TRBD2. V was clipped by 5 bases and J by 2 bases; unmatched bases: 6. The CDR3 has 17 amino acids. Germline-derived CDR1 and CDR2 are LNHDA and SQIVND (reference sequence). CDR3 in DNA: TGTGCCAGTAGTGGACTAGCGGGAGGATGGACCACAGATACGCAGTATTTT. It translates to CASSGLAGGWTTDTQYF. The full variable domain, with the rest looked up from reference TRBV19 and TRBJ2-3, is DGGITQSPKYLFRKEGQNVTLSCEQNLNHDAMYWYRQDPGQGLRLIYYSQIVNDFQKGDIAEGYSVSREKKESFPLTVTSAQKNPTAFYLCASSGLAGGWTTDTQYFGPGTRLTVL.

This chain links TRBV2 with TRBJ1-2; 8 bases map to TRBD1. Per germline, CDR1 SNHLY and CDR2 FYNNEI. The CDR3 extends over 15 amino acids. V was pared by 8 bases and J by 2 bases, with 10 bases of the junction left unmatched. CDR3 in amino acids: CASGQGISKNYGYTF. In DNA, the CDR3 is TGTGCCAGCGGACAGGGTATTTCAAAAAACTATGGCTACACCTTC.

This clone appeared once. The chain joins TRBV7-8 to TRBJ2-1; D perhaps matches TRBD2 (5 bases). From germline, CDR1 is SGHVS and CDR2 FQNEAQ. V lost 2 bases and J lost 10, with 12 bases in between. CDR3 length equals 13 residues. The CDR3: CASSLLANGEQFF. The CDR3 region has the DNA TGTGCCAGCAGCTTACTAGCAAATGGGGAGCAGTTCTTC.

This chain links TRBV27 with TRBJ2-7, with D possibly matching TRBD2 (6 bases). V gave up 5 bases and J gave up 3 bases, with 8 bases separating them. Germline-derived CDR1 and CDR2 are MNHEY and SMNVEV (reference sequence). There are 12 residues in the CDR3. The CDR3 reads CASSPGGYEQYF. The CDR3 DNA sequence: TGTGCCAGCAGTCCCGGGGGCTACGAGCAGTACTTC.

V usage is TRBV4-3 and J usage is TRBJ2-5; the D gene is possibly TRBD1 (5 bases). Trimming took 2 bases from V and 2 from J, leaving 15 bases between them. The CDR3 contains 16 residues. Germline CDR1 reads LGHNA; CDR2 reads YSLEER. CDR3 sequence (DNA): TGCGCCAGCAGCCAACTTAGGGGCCCCAAACAAGAGACCCAGTACTTC. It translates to CASSQLRGPKQETQYF.

CDR3 in amino acids: CASSLRDRQYF. The CDR3 nucleotides are TGTGCCAGCAGTCTGAGGGACAGGCAGTACTTC. This chain joins TRBV7-9 and TRBJ2-7; 7 nucleotides agree with TRBD1. Per the germline V gene, CDR1 is SEHNR and CDR2 is FQNEAQ (reference sequence). Germline trimming cut 6 bases from V and 9 bases from J; bases unmatched to any gene: 5. The length of the CDR3 is 11 residues.

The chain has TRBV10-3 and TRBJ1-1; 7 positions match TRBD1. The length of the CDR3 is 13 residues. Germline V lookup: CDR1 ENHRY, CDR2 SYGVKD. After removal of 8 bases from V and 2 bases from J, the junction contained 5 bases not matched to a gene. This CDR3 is CAIRQGTNTEAFF. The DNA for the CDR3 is TGTGCCATCCGACAGGGAACTAACACTGAAGCTTTCTTT.

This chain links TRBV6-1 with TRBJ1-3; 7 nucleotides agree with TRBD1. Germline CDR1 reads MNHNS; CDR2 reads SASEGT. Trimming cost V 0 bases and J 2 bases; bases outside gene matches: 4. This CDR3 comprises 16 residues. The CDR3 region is CASSEAPGTAGNTIYF. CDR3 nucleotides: TGTGCCAGCAGTGAAGCGCCCGGGACAGCTGGAAACACCATATATTTT.

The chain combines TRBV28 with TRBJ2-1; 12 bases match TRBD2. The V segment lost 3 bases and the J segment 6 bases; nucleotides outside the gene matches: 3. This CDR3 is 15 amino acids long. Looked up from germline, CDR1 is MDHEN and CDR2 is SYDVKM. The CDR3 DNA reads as TGTGCCAGCAGTTTCGGACTAGCGGGGTCCAATGAGCAGTTCTTC. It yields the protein CASSFGLAGSNEQFF. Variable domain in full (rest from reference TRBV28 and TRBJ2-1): DVKVTQSSRYLVKRTGEKVFLECVQDMDHENMFWYRQDPGLGLRLIYFSYDVKMKEKGDIPEGYSVSREKKERFSLILESASTNQTSMYLCASSFGLAGSNEQFFGPGTRLTVL.

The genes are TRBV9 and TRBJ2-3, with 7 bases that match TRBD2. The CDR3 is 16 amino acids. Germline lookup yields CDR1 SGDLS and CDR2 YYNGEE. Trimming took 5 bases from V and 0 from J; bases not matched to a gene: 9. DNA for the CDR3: TGTGCCAGCAGGTTACTGGGGGGGAAGAGCACAGATACGCAGTATTTT. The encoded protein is CASRLLGGKSTDTQYF.

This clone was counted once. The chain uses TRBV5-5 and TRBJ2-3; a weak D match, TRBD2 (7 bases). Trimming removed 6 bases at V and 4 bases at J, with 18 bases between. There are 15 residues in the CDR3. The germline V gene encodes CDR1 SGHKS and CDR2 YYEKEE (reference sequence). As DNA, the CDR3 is TGTGCCAGCACCCCTGGGGGGGCGAGAGCAGATACGCAGTATTTT. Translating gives CASTPGGARADTQYF.

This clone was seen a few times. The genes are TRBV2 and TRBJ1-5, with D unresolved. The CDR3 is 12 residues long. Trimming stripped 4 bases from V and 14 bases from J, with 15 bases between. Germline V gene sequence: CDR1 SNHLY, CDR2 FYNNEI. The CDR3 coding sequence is TGTGCCAGCAGTGCCTCGGACTACGGTGAGCATTTT. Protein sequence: CASSASDYGEHF.

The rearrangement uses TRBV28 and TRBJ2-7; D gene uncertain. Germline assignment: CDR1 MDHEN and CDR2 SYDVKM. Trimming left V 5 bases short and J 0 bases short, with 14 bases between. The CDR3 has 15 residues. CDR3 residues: CASSDSPGNSYEQYF. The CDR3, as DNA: TGTGCCAGCAGTGACTCCCCCGGTAACTCCTACGAGCAGTACTTC.

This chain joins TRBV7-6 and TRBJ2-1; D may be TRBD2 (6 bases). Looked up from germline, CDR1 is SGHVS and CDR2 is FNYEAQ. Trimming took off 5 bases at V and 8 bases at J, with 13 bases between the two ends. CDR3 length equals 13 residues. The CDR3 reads CASSAVPGDEQFF. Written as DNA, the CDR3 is TGTGCCAGCAGCGCTGTGCCGGGGGATGAGCAGTTCTTC.

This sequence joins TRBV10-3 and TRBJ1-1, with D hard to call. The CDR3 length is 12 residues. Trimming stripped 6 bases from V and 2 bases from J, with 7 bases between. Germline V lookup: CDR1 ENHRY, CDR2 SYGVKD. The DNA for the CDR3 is TGTGCCATCAGGAGTATAAACACTGAAGCTTTCTTT. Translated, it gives CAIRSINTEAFF.

The CDR3: CASGTPETQYF. The DNA of the CDR3 is TGTGCTAGTGGTACTCCAGAGACCCAGTACTTC. The chain links TRBV12-5 to TRBJ2-5; no clear D. Trimming cost V 5 bases and J 4 bases, with 5 bases left between them. This CDR3 is built from 11 residues. Per germline, CDR1 LGHNT and CDR2 FRNRAP.